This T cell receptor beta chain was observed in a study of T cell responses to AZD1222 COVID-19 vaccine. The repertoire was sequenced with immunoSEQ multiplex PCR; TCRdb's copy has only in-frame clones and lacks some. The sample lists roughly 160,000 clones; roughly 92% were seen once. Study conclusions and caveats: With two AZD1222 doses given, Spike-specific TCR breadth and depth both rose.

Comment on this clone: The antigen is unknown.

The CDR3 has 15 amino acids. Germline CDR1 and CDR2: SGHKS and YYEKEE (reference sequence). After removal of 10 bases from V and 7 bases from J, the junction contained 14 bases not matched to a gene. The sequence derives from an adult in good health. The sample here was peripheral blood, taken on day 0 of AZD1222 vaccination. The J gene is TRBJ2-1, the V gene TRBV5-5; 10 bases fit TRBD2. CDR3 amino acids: CASNFPSGSLNEQFF. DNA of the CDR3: TGTGCCTCCAACTTCCCTAGCGGGAGTTTGAATGAGCAGTTCTTC.